This passage covers 14 T cell receptor beta chains from one sample sequenced in a study of blood T cell repertoires in COVID-19 (dated by TCRdb to the early 2020s). Receptors were amplified or captured by the immunoSEQ multiplex PCR assay. In its TCRdb copy, this immuneACCESS table keeps in-frame sequences only and misses some clones. Where compared with another copy, unresolved V genes explain less than half of these, and the others have no known cause. The sample has about 50,000 clones on record, 85% to 90% of them singletons. The top ten hold around 27% of the sample. Sequenced sample: peripheral blood. The receptors derive from a human donor in a cohort sampled during active COVID-19.

This chain connects TRBV27 to TRBJ1-5, with D possibly being TRBD1 (6 bases). With 4 bases removed from V and 3 bases from J, the gap between germline ends came to 16 bases. This CDR3 contains 16 residues. Germline assignment: CDR1 MNHEY and CDR2 SMNVEV (reference sequence). The CDR3 loop is CASSSTTGQHNQPQHF. CDR3 DNA: TGTGCCAGCAGTTCAACCACTGGACAGCACAATCAGCCCCAGCATTTT.

This clone has a handful of counts. V gene TRBV6-6 combines with J gene TRBJ1-3, with 8 bases fitting TRBD1. Germline values: CDR1 MNHNY, CDR2 SVGAGI (reference sequence). The trim removed 6 bases at V and 4 bases at J, leaving 8 bases unmatched. The CDR3 is made up of 15 amino acids. The CDR3 sequence: CASSPTGGPGNTIYF. Written as DNA, the CDR3 is TGTGCCAGCAGCCCTACAGGGGGTCCAGGAAACACCATATATTTT.

J is TRBJ2-2 and V is TRBV5-5; 7 nucleotides align to TRBD2. In germline, CDR1 is SGHKS, CDR2 YYEKEE (reference sequence). The trim removed 2 bases at V and 4 bases at J, leaving 5 bases unmatched. The CDR3 spans 15 residues. Here the CDR3 reads CASSLPRESTGELFF. DNA for the CDR3: TGTGCCAGCAGCTTACCGCGGGAGAGCACCGGGGAGCTGTTTTTT.

The V and J genes are TRBV5-6 and TRBJ2-7, with a tentative D call TRBD2 (5 bases). V was pared by 7 bases and J by 3 bases, with 17 bases between. The CDR3 spans 14 residues. The germline V gene encodes CDR1 SGHDT and CDR2 YYEEEE. In DNA, the CDR3 is TGTGCCAGCGGATACCGGACTGCTTACTACGAGCAGTACTTC. It codes for CASGYRTAYYEQYF.

The chain couples TRBV5-1 to TRBJ2-3; 10 bases are a match to TRBD2. CDR1 SGHRS and CDR2 YFSETQ come from the germline V gene. The CDR3 extends over 16 amino acids. The V and J ends lost 4 bases and 1 base, in that order; junction bases with no gene match: 6. CDR3 residues: CASSRPLAGGTDTQYF. CDR3 DNA sequence: TGCGCCAGCAGCCGACCCCTAGCGGGGGGCACAGATACGCAGTATTTT.

The V call is TRBV18, the J call TRBJ1-3; 11 nucleotides match TRBD1. Trimming took 3 bases from V and 2 from J; bases not matched to a gene: 3. Germline lookup yields CDR1 KGHSH and CDR2 LQKENI. The CDR3 has 16 residues. In nucleotides, the CDR3 is TGTGCCAGCTCACCTGGACAGGGGGCAACTGGAAACACCATATATTTT. Protein: CASSPGQGATGNTIYF.

The genes are TRBV7-2 and TRBJ2-3, with 7 bases lining up with TRBD2. J was trimmed by 4 bases and V by 3 bases; bases with no gene match: 10. Germline V gene lookup returns CDR1 SGHTA and CDR2 FQGNSA. This CDR3 spans 16 amino acids. In DNA form, the CDR3 reads TGTGCCAGCAGCTTCTCGGGGGGAACCGGGCCAGATACGCAGTATTTT. Amino acid sequence: CASSFSGGTGPDTQYF.

V usage is TRBV9 and J usage is TRBJ1-3; 9 bases match TRBD1. The CDR3 spans 15 residues. V was pared by 4 bases and J by 1 base, with 3 bases of the junction left unmatched. Germline-derived CDR1 and CDR2 are SGDLS and YYNGEE. CDR3 sequence: CASSSGQGSGNTIYF. CDR3 DNA: TGTGCCAGCAGCTCGGGACAGGGTTCTGGAAACACCATATATTTT.

The chain couples TRBV19 to TRBJ2-5, with 7 bases aligning to TRBD1. J was trimmed by 4 bases and V by 5 bases; bases with no gene match: 13. The CDR3 is 16 residues long. The germline gives CDR1 LNHDA, CDR2 SQIVND (reference sequence). The chain's CDR3 is CASSPTAPTGRETQYF. Here the CDR3 DNA reads TGTGCCAGTAGTCCGACTGCACCGACAGGGAGAGAGACCCAGTACTTC.

This clone was recorded once. At one end the junction does not follow the germline gene, possibly because of a read error. V and J are TRBV7-9 and TRBJ2-3; 9 bases agree with TRBD2. In germline, CDR1 is SEHNR, CDR2 FQNEAQ (reference sequence). The CDR3 extends over 15 amino acids. The CDR3 is CASNLASGVTDTQYF. The DNA of the CDR3 is TGTGCCAGCAACTTAGCTAGCGGGGTCACAGATACGCAGTATTTT.

This chain links TRBV6-2 or TRBV6-3 with TRBJ1-1, with D uncertain. Germline-derived CDR1 and CDR2 are MNHEY and SVGEGT. V gave up 6 bases and J gave up 10 bases, with 12 bases separating them. This CDR3 has 11 amino acids. For the CDR3, the DNA is TGTGCCAGCAGCCAGGTGGGGAGAGCTTTCTTT. Its protein product is CASSQVGRAFF.

The chain combines TRBV14 with TRBJ2-1; D unclear. The germline CDR1 and CDR2 sequences are SGHDN and FVKESK. This CDR3 comprises 14 residues. V was pared by 5 bases and J by 8 bases, with 16 bases between. This CDR3 is CASSRLSDGDEQFF. Here the CDR3 DNA reads TGTGCCAGCAGCAGACTTTCGGATGGTGATGAGCAGTTCTTC.

V and J are TRBV6-5 and TRBJ2-7; weak D call: TRBD1 (6 bases). The CDR3 runs to 13 residues. V lost 6 bases and J 2 bases, leaving 11 bases between the germline ends. Per germline, CDR1 MNHEY and CDR2 SVGAGI. This chain's CDR3 is CASRLPGAYEQYF. DNA for the CDR3: TGTGCCAGCAGACTACCAGGGGCCTACGAGCAGTACTTC.

The chain links TRBV4-1 to TRBJ1-1; the D gene is possibly TRBD1 (6 bases). CDR3 length equals 15 residues. V lost 3 bases and J lost 1, with 12 bases in between. Germline CDR1 is MGHRA and CDR2 is YSYEKL. The CDR3, as DNA: TGCGCCAGCAGCCAGACAGCGGACAGGAACACTGAAGCTTTCTTT. This translates into CASSQTADRNTEAFF.